The 25 T cell receptor beta chains listed next were all sequenced from one sample in a study of cytomegalovirus exposure and HLA in healthy donors. With 60 Vbeta and 13 Jbeta primers, the PCR was carried out. Here immunoSEQ multiplex PCR was the method, and the copy in TCRdb shows in-frame clones only, minus some. The sample gives approximately 210,000 clones, roughly 86% of which show up once; 1.5% to 2% is in the top ten. The sequenced sample was PBMCs. The receptors come from a woman between 18 and 30 years old in good health and CMV-seronegative.

This chain connects TRBV9 to TRBJ2-7; TRBD2 is a possible D gene (7 bases). Germline CDR1 SGDLS, CDR2 YYNGEE. The CDR3 consists of 16 residues. Trimming took off 0 bases at V and 7 bases at J, with 20 bases between the two ends. DNA of the CDR3: TGTGCCAGCAGCGTAGATACGGGGGGCCTTGGTATTGAGCAGTACTTC. Protein: CASSVDTGGLGIEQYF.

This sequence joins TRBV2 and TRBJ2-1, with D possibly TRBD2 on 6 matching bases. Germline values: CDR1 SNHLY, CDR2 FYNNEI. The V and J ends lost 2 bases and 1 base respectively, with 9 bases between them. The CDR3 extends over 15 amino acids. In DNA form, the CDR3 reads TGTGCCAGCAGTGAATTTGGGGGGTCCTACAATGAGCAGTTCTTC. Translating gives CASSEFGGSYNEQFF. The full variable domain, completed using reference TRBV2 and TRBJ2-1, is EPEVTQTPSHQVTQMGQEVILRCVPISNHLYFYWYRQILGQKVEFLVSFYNNEISEKSEIFDDQFSVERPDGSNFTLKIRSTKLEDSAMYFCASSEFGGSYNEQFFGPGTRLTVL.

The chain's CDR3 is CASSPLVRQETQYF. The CDR3 DNA follows: TGTGCCAGCTCACCACTCGTACGGCAAGAGACCCAGTACTTC. The rearrangement uses TRBV18 and TRBJ2-5; D not certain. CDR1 is KGHSH and CDR2 is LQKENI in the germline V gene. The length of the CDR3 is 14 residues. Trimming shortened V by 1 base and J by 2 bases, and 8 bases separated the two germline ends.

V usage is TRBV5-1 and J usage is TRBJ2-1; weak D call: TRBD2 (5 bases). This CDR3 contains 16 residues. Germline CDR1 reads SGHRS; CDR2 reads YFSETQ. V was trimmed by 4 bases and J by 0 bases, leaving 14 bases between them. CDR3 protein: CASSDLTRGSYNEQFF. The CDR3 nucleotides read TGCGCCAGCAGCGACTTGACCCGGGGCTCCTACAATGAGCAGTTCTTC.

For the CDR3, the DNA is TGTGCCACCAGCAGAAAGGGACAGGGGGCAAACACCGGGGAGCTGTTTTTT. It specifies CATSRKGQGANTGELFF. This chain links TRBV15 with TRBJ2-2, with TRBD1 identical over 12 bases. The V gene's germline CDR1 is LNHNV and CDR2 YYDKDF (reference sequence). The CDR3 extends over 17 amino acids. Trimming took 2 bases from V and 2 from J; bases not matched to a gene: 3.

The CDR3 protein is CASSILAGVETQYF. In nucleotides, the CDR3 is TGCGCCAGCAGCATACTAGCGGGAGTTGAGACCCAGTACTTC. The rearrangement joins TRBV5-1 to TRBJ2-5, with TRBD2 matching over 11 bases. After removal of 4 bases from V and 5 bases from J, the junction contained 4 bases not matched to a gene. Germline CDR1 and CDR2: SGHRS and YFSETQ. CDR3 length equals 14 residues.

For the CDR3, the DNA is TGTGCCATCAATAGGGACAGGTTTTATGAGCAGTTCTTC. Its translation: CAINRDRFYEQFF. The chain links TRBV10-3 to TRBJ2-1, with TRBD1 matching 8 bases. The CDR3 runs to 13 residues. V was clipped by 7 bases and J by 8 bases; unmatched bases: 7. Germline CDR1 is ENHRY and CDR2 is SYGVKD.

The V gene is TRBV28, the J gene TRBJ1-4, with 7 nucleotides matching TRBD1. The CDR3 has 16 residues. V lost 7 bases, J lost 0 bases, and 8 bases stayed unmatched. CDR1 MDHEN and CDR2 SYDVKM come from the germline V gene. The CDR3 sequence is CASKGGGTATNEKLFF. The CDR3, as DNA: TGTGCCAGCAAAGGGGGCGGGACTGCAACTAATGAAAAACTGTTTTTT.

This clone was seen just once. This chain connects TRBV4-1 to TRBJ2-1; 13 bases align to TRBD2. V dropped 0 bases and J dropped 15; count of bases not matched to a gene: 8. The length of the CDR3 is 15 residues. Germline V gene sequence: CDR1 MGHRA, CDR2 YSYEKL. CDR3 nucleotide sequence: TGCGCCAGCAGCCAAGAAAGATGGACTAGCGGGAGACCGTTCTTC. Translating it yields CASSQERWTSGRPFF.

This chain uses TRBV29-1 with TRBJ2-1; D is perhaps TRBD2 (5 bases). V lost 5 bases to trimming and J lost 1 base, with 12 bases between them. Germline lookup yields CDR1 SQVTM and CDR2 ANQGSEA. The CDR3 has 14 amino acids. CDR3 loop: CSVPPGESYNEQFF. In nucleotides, the CDR3 is TGCAGCGTTCCCCCCGGGGAGTCCTACAATGAGCAGTTCTTC.

V gene TRBV30 combines with J gene TRBJ2-1, with 9 nucleotides matching TRBD1. Germline values: CDR1 GTSNPN, CDR2 SVGIG (reference sequence). The length of the CDR3 is 14 residues. Trimming removed 1 base from V and 6 bases from J; junction bases left unmatched: 4. CDR3: CAWSAGQGGNEQFF. CDR3 in DNA: TGTGCCTGGAGTGCGGGACAGGGAGGCAATGAGCAGTTCTTC. Based on the CDR3 plus reference TRBV30 and TRBJ2-1, the full variable domain is SQTIHQWPATLVQPVGSPLSLECTVEGTSNPNLYWYRQAAGRGLQLLFYSVGIGQISSEVPQNLSASRPQDRQFILSSKKLLLSDSGFYLCAWSAGQGGNEQFFGPGTRLTVL.

Remarks on this clone: This same CDR3 is encoded by further DNA sequences in the sample. This chain connects TRBV7-2 to TRBJ1-6; maybe TRBD1 (6 bases). There are 14 residues in the CDR3. V lost 3 bases to trimming and J lost 9 bases, with 12 bases between them. CDR1 is SGHTA and CDR2 is FQGNSA in the germline V gene. CDR3 coding DNA: TGTGCCAGCAGCTTTCAAGACAGGCTTTCACCCCTCCACTTT. Residues: CASSFQDRLSPLHF.

The chain carries TRBV6-1 and TRBJ2-7; possibly TRBD1 for D (5 bases). The CDR3 covers 12 residues. Trimming removed 6 bases from V and 7 bases from J, with 13 bases in between. Per the germline V gene, CDR1 is MNHNS and CDR2 is SASEGT. CDR3 protein: CASSLGVGEQYF. The CDR3 nucleotides are TGTGCCAGCAGCCTAGGGGTCGGAGAGCAGTACTTC.

V gene TRBV19 combines with J gene TRBJ2-2; 8 nucleotides match TRBD1. The germline CDR1 and CDR2 sequences are LNHDA and SQIVND (reference sequence). The CDR3 consists of 14 residues. J lost 6 bases, V lost 7 bases, and 7 bases had no gene match. CDR3 region: CASKTWTGPGELFF. The CDR3 region has the DNA TGTGCCAGTAAAACCTGGACAGGGCCCGGGGAGCTGTTTTTT. Full variable domain (rest looked up from reference TRBV19 and TRBJ2-2): DGGITQSPKYLFRKEGQNVTLSCEQNLNHDAMYWYRQDPGQGLRLIYYSQIVNDFQKGDIAEGYSVSREKKESFPLTVTSAQKNPTAFYLCASKTWTGPGELFFGEGSRLTVL.

This chain connects TRBV19 to TRBJ1-4; 9 bases are shared with TRBD1. The junction had 3 bases not matched to a gene; V was cut back by 4 bases and J by 3 bases. Germline assignment: CDR1 LNHDA and CDR2 SQIVND (reference sequence). This CDR3 region has 15 residues. The CDR3 region is CASSTGQGPNEKLFF. CDR3 bases: TGTGCCAGTAGTACGGGACAGGGCCCTAATGAAAAACTGTTTTTT.

The chain links TRBV16 to TRBJ2-5; 7 nucleotides align to TRBD2. After removal of 0 bases from V and 7 bases from J, the junction contained 8 bases not matched to a gene. The CDR3 is made up of 15 amino acids. The germline CDR1 and CDR2 sequences are KGHSY and FQNENV. The chain's CDR3 is CASSQSGGSIGTQYF. DNA of the CDR3: TGTGCCAGCAGCCAATCGGGGGGGTCGATCGGGACCCAGTACTTC.

The chain couples TRBV5-6 to TRBJ1-2; tentative D call: TRBD1 (5 bases). Germline V gives CDR1 SGHDT, CDR2 YYEEEE. Trimming shortened V by 3 bases and J by 4 bases, and 16 bases separated the two germline ends. The CDR3 is 15 amino acids. The CDR3: CASSSPLAGVYGYTF. Written as DNA, the CDR3 is TGTGCCAGCAGCTCTCCTTTGGCGGGGGTCTATGGCTACACCTTC.

The gene calls are TRBV7-6 and TRBJ2-7, with a weak D call TRBD1 (6 bases). V was shortened by 0 bases and J by 6 bases, with 15 bases between the two germline ends. CDR1 is SGHVS and CDR2 is FNYEAQ in the germline V gene. This CDR3 region has 15 residues. The CDR3 loop is CASSLAHGQGSEQYF. The CDR3 DNA is TGTGCCAGCAGCTTAGCGCATGGCCAGGGGTCCGAGCAGTACTTC.

V and J are TRBV7-2 and TRBJ2-7, with TRBD1 matching 10 bases. This CDR3 contains 14 residues. Germline loops: CDR1 SGHTA, CDR2 FQGNSA. V trimming: 4 bases; J trimming: 2 bases; junction bases outside the gene matches: 2. CDR3 bases: TGTGCCAGCAGCTCCGGACAGGGGGCCTACGAGCAGTACTTC. It is translated as CASSSGQGAYEQYF.

This chain connects TRBV30 to TRBJ2-5, with 7 bases that match TRBD1. The V segment lost 5 bases and the J segment 9 bases; nucleotides outside the gene matches: 9. CDR3 length: 12 residues. CDR1 is GTSNPN, CDR2 SVGIG, per germline (reference sequence). CDR3 DNA: TGTGCCTGGCTAGACAGGGTTGGGGCCCAGTACTTC. It encodes CAWLDRVGAQYF.

V usage is TRBV4-2 and J usage is TRBJ2-5, with 10 bases aligning to TRBD1. This CDR3 comprises 17 residues. The V gene's germline CDR1 is LGHNA and CDR2 YNFKEQ. V gave up 1 base and J gave up 5 bases; unmatched junction bases: 10. The CDR3 protein is CASSQAFDRGRRETQYF. Here the CDR3 DNA reads TGTGCCAGCAGCCAAGCCTTCGACAGGGGGCGCCGGGAGACCCAGTACTTC.

This chain joins TRBV19 and TRBJ2-1; D possibly corresponds to TRBD1 (5 bases). Deletions cut 7 bases from V and 3 bases from J, with 10 bases between. The CDR3 consists of 13 residues. CDR1 is LNHDA and CDR2 is SQIVND in the germline V gene (reference sequence). The CDR3 DNA reads TGTGCCAGTACCCCGACAGACTACAATGAGCAGTTCTTC. Its protein is CASTPTDYNEQFF.

V and J are TRBV7-9 and TRBJ2-3; D might be TRBD2 (6 bases). The CDR3 has 16 amino acids. Per the germline V gene, CDR1 is SEHNR and CDR2 is FQNEAQ (reference sequence). Trimming pared 4 bases from V and 2 bases from J, leaving 16 bases between. This chain's CDR3 is CASSSDAGRITDTQYF. The DNA for the CDR3 is TGTGCCAGCAGCTCAGACGCGGGACGTATCACAGATACGCAGTATTTT.

This sequence joins TRBV19 and TRBJ2-1, with TRBD2 identical over 8 bases. This CDR3 is built from 17 residues. Trimming removed 9 bases from V and 0 bases from J; junction bases left unmatched: 13. The germline CDR1 and CDR2 sequences are LNHDA and SQIVND (reference sequence). CDR3 bases: TGTGCCAGCAGAGACTCCGTAGCGGGGAGCTCCTACAATGAGCAGTTCTTC. It translates to CASRDSVAGSSYNEQFF.

The chain joins TRBV5-1 to TRBJ2-5; 7 bases agree with TRBD1. The closer fit of TRBJ2-7 to the DNA end suggests the J call may be wrong. Germline V gives CDR1 SGHRS, CDR2 YFSETQ. The CDR3 is made up of 13 amino acids. The DNA of the CDR3 is TGCGCCAGCAGCGGGGACAGCTCCTACGAGCAGTACTTC. Its protein is CASSGDSSYEQYF.